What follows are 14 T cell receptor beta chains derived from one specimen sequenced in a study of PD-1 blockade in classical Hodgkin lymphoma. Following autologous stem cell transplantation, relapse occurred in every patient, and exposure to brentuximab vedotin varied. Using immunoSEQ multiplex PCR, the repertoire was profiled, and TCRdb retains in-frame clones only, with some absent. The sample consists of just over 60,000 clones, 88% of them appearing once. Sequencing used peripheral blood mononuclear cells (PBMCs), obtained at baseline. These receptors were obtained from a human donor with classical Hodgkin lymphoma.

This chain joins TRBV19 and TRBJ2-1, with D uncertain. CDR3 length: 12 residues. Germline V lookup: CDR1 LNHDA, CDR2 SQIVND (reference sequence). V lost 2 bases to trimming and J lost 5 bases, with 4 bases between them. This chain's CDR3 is CASSISHNEQFF. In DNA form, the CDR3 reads TGTGCCAGTAGTATAAGTCACAATGAGCAGTTCTTC.

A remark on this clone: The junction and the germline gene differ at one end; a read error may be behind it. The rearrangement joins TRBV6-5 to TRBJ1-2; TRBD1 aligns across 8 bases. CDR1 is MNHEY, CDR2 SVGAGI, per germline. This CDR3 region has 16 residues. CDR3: CASNYQGQGLNYGYTF. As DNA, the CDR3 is TGTGCCAGCAATTACCAAGGACAGGGATTAAACTATGGCTACACCTTC.

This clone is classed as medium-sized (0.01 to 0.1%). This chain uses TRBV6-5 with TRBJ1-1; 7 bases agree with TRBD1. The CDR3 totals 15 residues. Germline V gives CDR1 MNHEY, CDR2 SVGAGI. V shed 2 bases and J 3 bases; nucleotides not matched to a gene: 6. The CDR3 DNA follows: TGTGCCAGCAGTTACGGCCCAGGGGGAGACACTGAAGCTTTCTTT. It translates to CASSYGPGGDTEAFF.

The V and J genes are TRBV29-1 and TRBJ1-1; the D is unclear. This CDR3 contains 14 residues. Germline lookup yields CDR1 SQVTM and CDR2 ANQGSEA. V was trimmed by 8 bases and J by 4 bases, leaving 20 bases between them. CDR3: CSHTRAGSSTEAFF. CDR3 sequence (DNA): TGCAGCCATACTCGGGCGGGGAGTAGCACTGAAGCTTTCTTT.

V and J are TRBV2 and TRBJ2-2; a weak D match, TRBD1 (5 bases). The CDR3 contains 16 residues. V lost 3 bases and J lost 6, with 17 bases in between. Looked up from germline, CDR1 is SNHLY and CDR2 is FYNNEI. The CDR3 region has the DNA TGTGCCAGCAGTGATTGGCAGGGCATGTTCGCCGGGGAGCTGTTTTTT. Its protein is CASSDWQGMFAGELFF.

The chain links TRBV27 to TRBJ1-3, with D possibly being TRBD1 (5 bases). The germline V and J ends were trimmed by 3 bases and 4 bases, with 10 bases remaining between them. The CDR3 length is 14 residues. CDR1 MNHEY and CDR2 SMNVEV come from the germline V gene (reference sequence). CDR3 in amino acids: CASSLGGPGNTIYF. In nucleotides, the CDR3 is TGTGCCAGCAGTTTGGGGGGACCCGGAAACACCATATATTTT.

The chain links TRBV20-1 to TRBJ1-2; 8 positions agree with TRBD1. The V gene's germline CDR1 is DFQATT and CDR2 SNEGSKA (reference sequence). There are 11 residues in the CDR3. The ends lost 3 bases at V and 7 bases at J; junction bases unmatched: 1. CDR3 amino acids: CSARTGAGYTF. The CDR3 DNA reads TGCAGTGCTAGGACAGGGGCTGGCTACACCTTC.

The CDR3 protein is CASSQRGVQETQYF. Here the CDR3 DNA reads TGTGCCAGCAGCCAGCGGGGGGTACAAGAGACCCAGTACTTC. This sequence joins TRBV11-2 and TRBJ2-5; 9 nucleotides align to TRBD2. This CDR3 has 14 amino acids. Trimming took 5 bases from V and 2 from J; bases not matched to a gene: 3. Germline-derived CDR1 and CDR2 are SGHAT and FQNNGV.

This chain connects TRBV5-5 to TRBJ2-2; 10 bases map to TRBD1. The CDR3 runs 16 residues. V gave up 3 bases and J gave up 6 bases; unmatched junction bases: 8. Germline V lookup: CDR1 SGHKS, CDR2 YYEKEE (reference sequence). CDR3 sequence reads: CASSSRTGGVPGELFF. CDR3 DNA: TGTGCCAGCAGCTCGAGGACAGGGGGGGTCCCCGGGGAGCTGTTTTTT. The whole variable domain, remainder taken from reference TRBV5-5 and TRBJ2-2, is DAGVTQSPTHLIKTRGQQVTLRCSPISGHKSVSWYQQVLGQGPQFIFQYYEKEERGRGNFPDRFSARQFPNYSSELNVNALLLGDSALYLCASSSRTGGVPGELFFGEGSRLTVL.

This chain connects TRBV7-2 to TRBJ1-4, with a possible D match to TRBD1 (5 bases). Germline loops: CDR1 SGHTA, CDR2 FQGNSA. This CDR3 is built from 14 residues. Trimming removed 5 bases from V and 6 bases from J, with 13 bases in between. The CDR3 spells CASSRGTWDEKLFF. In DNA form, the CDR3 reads TGTGCCAGCAGCCGAGGGACTTGGGATGAAAAACTGTTTTTT.

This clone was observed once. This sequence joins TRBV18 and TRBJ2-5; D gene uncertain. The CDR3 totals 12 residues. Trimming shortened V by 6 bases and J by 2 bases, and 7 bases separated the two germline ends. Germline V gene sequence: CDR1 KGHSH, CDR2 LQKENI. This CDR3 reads CASSGRQETQYF. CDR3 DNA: TGTGCCAGCTCTGGCAGACAAGAGACCCAGTACTTC.

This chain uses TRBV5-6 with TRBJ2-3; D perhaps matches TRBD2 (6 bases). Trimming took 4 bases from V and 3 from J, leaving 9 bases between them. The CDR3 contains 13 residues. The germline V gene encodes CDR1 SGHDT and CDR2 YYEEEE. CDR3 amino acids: CASSAGLTDTQYF. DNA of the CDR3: TGTGCCAGCAGCGCGGGACTGACAGATACGCAGTATTTT.

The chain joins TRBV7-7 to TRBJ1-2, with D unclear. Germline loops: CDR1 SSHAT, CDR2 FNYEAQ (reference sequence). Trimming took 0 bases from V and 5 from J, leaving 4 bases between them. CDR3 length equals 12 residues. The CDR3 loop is CASSLAGYGYTF. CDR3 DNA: TGTGCCAGCAGCTTAGCGGGTTATGGCTACACCTTC. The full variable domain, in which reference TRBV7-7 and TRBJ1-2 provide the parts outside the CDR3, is GAGVSQSPRYKVTKRGQDVTLRCDPISSHATLYWYQQALGQGPEFLTYFNYEAQPDKSGLPSDRFSAERPEGSISTLTIQRTEQRDSAMYRCASSLAGYGYTFGSGTRLTVV.

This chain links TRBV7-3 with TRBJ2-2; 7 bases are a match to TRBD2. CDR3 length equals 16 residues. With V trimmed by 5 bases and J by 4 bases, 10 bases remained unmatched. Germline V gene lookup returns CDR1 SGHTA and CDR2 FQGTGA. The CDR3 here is CASSILGEGFTGELFF. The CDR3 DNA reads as TGTGCCAGCAGCATCCTGGGGGAGGGATTCACCGGGGAGCTGTTTTTT.